This T cell receptor beta chain was recovered during a study of T cell changes during pregnancy in multiple sclerosis. Clones were sequenced by immunoSEQ multiplex PCR, and TCRdb holds only the in-frame ones, with some missing. The profile shows some 70,000 clones, around 90% of them singletons. The receptor was derived from a female donor in good health, enrolled as a control in a pregnancy study. Sample: peripheral blood, taken after pregnancy.

The CDR3 reads CASSFGIRGSPLHF. CDR3 in DNA: TGTGCCAGCAGTTTTGGAATAAGGGGTTCACCCCTCCACTTT. The J gene is TRBJ1-6, the V gene TRBV27; TRBD1 is a possible D gene (5 bases). The CDR3 is made up of 14 amino acids. The germline CDR1 and CDR2 sequences are MNHEY and SMNVEV (reference sequence). V lost 3 bases and J lost 9, with 12 bases in between.